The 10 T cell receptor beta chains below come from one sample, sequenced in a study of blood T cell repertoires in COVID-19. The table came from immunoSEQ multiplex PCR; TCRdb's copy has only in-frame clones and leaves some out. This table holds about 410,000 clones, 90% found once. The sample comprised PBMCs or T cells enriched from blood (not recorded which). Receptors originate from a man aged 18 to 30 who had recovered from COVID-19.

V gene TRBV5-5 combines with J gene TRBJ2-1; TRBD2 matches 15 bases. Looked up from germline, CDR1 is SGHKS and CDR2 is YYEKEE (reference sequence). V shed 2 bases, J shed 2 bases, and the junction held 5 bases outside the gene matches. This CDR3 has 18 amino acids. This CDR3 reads CASSFRTSGGAAYNEQFF. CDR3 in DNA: TGTGCCAGCAGCTTCCGGACTAGCGGGGGGGCGGCCTACAATGAGCAGTTCTTC.

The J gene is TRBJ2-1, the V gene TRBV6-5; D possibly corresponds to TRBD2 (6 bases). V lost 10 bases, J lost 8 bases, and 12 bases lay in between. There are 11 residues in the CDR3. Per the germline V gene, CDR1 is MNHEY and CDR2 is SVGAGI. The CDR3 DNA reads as TGTGCCACCACTCGCGGGGATGAGCAGTTCTTC. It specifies CATTRGDEQFF.

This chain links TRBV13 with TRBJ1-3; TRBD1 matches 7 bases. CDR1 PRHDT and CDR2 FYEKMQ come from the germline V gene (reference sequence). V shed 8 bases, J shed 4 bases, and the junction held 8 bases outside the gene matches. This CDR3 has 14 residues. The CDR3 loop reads CASCHRGIGNTIYF. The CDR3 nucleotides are TGTGCCAGCTGTCACAGGGGCATCGGAAACACCATATATTTT.

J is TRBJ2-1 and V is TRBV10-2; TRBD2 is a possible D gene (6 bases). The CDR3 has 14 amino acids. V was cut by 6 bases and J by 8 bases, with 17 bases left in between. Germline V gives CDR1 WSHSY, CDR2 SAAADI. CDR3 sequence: CASRRLVRDDEQFF. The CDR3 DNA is TGCGCCAGCAGAAGACTAGTAAGGGACGATGAGCAGTTCTTC.

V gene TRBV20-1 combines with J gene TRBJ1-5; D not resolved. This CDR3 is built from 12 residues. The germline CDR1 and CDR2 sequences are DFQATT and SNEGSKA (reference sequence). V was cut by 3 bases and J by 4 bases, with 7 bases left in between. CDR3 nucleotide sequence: TGCAGTGCTAGTCGTCAGAATCAGCCCCAGCATTTT. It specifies CSASRQNQPQHF.

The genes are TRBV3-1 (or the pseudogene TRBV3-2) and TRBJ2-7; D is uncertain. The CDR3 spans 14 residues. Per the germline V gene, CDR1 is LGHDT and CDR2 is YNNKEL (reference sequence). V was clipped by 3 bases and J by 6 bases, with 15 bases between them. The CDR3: CASSHTPPQAEQYF. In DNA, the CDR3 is TGTGCCAGCAGCCACACCCCCCCCCAAGCCGAGCAGTACTTC.

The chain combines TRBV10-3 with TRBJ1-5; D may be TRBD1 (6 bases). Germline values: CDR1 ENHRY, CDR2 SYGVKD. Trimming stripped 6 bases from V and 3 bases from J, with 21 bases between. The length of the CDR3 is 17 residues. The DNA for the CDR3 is TGTGCCATCAGCCAAGACTGGACAGTACCTCTCAATCAGCCCCAGCATTTT. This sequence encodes CAISQDWTVPLNQPQHF.

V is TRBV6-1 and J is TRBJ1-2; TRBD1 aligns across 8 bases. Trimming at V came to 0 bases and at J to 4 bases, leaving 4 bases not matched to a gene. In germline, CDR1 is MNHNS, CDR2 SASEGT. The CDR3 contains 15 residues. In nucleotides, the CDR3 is TGTGCCAGCAGTGAAGCGCAGGGGGCGGGCTATGGCTACACCTTC. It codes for CASSEAQGAGYGYTF.

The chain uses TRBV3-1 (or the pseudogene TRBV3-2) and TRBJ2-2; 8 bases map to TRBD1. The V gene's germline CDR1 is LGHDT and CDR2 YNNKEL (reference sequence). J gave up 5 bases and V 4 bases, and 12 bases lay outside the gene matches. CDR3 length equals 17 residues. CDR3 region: CASSPRVRTGSTGELFF. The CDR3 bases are TGTGCCAGCAGCCCGAGGGTCAGGACAGGGAGTACCGGGGAGCTGTTTTTT.

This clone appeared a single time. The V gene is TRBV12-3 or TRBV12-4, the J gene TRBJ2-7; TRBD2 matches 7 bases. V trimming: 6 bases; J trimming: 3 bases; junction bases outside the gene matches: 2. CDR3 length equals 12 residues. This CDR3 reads CASSASGYEQYF. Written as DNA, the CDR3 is TGTGCCAGCAGCGCTAGCGGCTACGAGCAGTACTTC.